Shown below are 25 T cell receptor beta chains from a single sample sequenced in a study of spatial heterogeneity in lung cancer. Time point of the sample: sample taken at primary tumor resection. TCRdb reprocessed the 5' RACE reads with MiXCR, giving one entry per CDR3 protein. The table includes tens of thousands of distinct CDR3 sequences, approximately 7.5% detected once. Sample: PBMCs, taken at surgery. The receptors shown here come from a male donor with early-stage non-small cell lung cancer.

This clonotype was picked up a small number of times. The gene calls are TRBV10-3 and TRBJ1-5; D is uncertain. V lost 2 bases and J 7 bases, leaving 9 bases between the germline ends. Germline CDR1 reads ENHRY; CDR2 reads SYGVKD. CDR3 length equals 13 residues. The DNA of the CDR3 is TGTGCCATCAGTGAGGGAGTTAGGCAGCCCCAGCATTTT. It yields the protein CAISEGVRQPQHF.

In its sample, this clonotype was seen many times. The gene calls are TRBV20-1 and TRBJ1-4; weak D call: TRBD1 (5 bases). This CDR3 has 13 amino acids. Trimming removed 4 bases from V and 8 bases from J, with 14 bases in between. CDR1 and CDR2 (germline): DFQATT, SNEGSKA (reference sequence). The CDR3 DNA reads as TGCAGTGCTACCGACTCCGGGGGAGAAAAACTGTTTTTT. Residues: CSATDSGGEKLFF.

This clonotype was picked up many times. V is TRBV7-2 and J is TRBJ2-6; D ambiguous. This CDR3 comprises 17 residues. V lost 5 bases to trimming and J lost 0 bases, with 14 bases between them. Germline values: CDR1 SGHTA, CDR2 FQGNSA. CDR3 amino acids: CASSLYEVVSGANVLTF. CDR3 in DNA: TGTGCCAGCAGCCTCTACGAAGTGGTCTCTGGGGCCAACGTCCTGACTTTC.

The table lists this clonotype with a few counts. The rearrangement joins TRBV28 to TRBJ2-4, with no clear D. There are 13 residues in the CDR3. Trimming left V 5 bases short and J 4 bases short, with 9 bases between. Germline V gene lookup returns CDR1 MDHEN and CDR2 SYDVKM. The CDR3 bases are TGTGCCAGCAGTAATGGCAGAAAAAACATTCAGTACTTC. Translation gives CASSNGRKNIQYF.

This clonotype has at least ten counts. The gene calls are TRBV4-1 and TRBJ2-3; 10 bases map to TRBD2. After removal of 1 base from V and 5 bases from J, the junction contained 6 bases not matched to a gene. The CDR3 extends over 16 amino acids. Germline loops: CDR1 MGHRA, CDR2 YSYEKL. The CDR3: CASSQAPAGGEDTQYF. The CDR3 bases are TGCGCCAGCAGCCAAGCTCCAGCGGGAGGGGAAGATACGCAGTATTTT.

This clonotype came up many times. V and J are TRBV11-2 and TRBJ2-4, with 8 bases matching TRBD1. This CDR3 spans 13 amino acids. Trimming took 4 bases from V and 7 from J; bases not matched to a gene: 3. The germline gives CDR1 SGHAT, CDR2 FQNNGV. Here the CDR3 DNA reads TGTGCCAGCAGCTCTGGACAGGGCAACATTCAGTACTTC. Translation: CASSSGQGNIQYF.

This clonotype was seen repeatedly, ten times or more. The V call is TRBV4-2, the J call TRBJ1-1; TRBD1 is a possible D gene (5 bases). V shed 4 bases and J shed 1 base, with 7 bases lying between them. CDR3 size: 13 residues. Germline V gene lookup returns CDR1 LGHNA and CDR2 YNFKEQ. CDR3 DNA: TGTGCCAGCAGCCGAACAGGGAACACTGAAGCTTTCTTT. Translation: CASSRTGNTEAFF.

This clonotype showed up many times. The chain has TRBV3-1 and TRBJ2-7; 13 bases match TRBD2. Germline CDR1 LGHDT, CDR2 YNNKEL (reference sequence). V lost 4 bases and J lost 4; bases outside the gene matches: 4. This CDR3 is 15 amino acids long. CDR3 loop: CASSRGTSGMYEQYV. CDR3 in DNA: TGTGCCAGCAGCCGGGGGACTAGCGGGATGTACGAGCAGTACGTC.

This clonotype was counted ten times or more. The chain is built from TRBV10-3 and TRBJ2-1; 8 bases are a match to TRBD1. CDR3 size: 18 residues. Germline-derived CDR1 and CDR2 are ENHRY and SYGVKD. The V gene end was trimmed by 0 bases and the J gene end by 4 bases; junction bases not matched to a gene: 11. As DNA, the CDR3 is TGTGCCATCAGTGAGTCGGGGGCAGGGGGCCTAGGTTACAATGAGCAGTTCTTC. It specifies CAISESGAGGLGYNEQFF.

This clonotype occurred many times. The V and J genes are TRBV19 and TRBJ2-5; D not resolved. Germline V gene sequence: CDR1 LNHDA, CDR2 SQIVND (reference sequence). V shed 3 bases and J shed 0 bases, with 5 bases lying between them. There are 13 residues in the CDR3. CDR3: CASSIRYQETQYF. The CDR3 DNA is TGTGCCAGTAGTATTCGCTACCAAGAGACCCAGTACTTC. Complete variable domain (other parts from reference TRBV19 and TRBJ2-5): DGGITQSPKYLFRKEGQNVTLSCEQNLNHDAMYWYRQDPGQGLRLIYYSQIVNDFQKGDIAEGYSVSREKKESFPLTVTSAQKNPTAFYLCASSIRYQETQYFGPGTRLLVL.

Many counts were recorded for this clonotype. The gene calls are TRBV10-3 and TRBJ2-1; tentatively, D is TRBD2 (5 bases). Germline values: CDR1 ENHRY, CDR2 SYGVKD. The V gene lost 0 bases and the J gene lost 6 bases, with 15 bases spanning the gap. This CDR3 is 16 amino acids long. CDR3 sequence (DNA): TGTGCCATCAGTGAGTCGCAAGGAGTTGGGAGCAATGAGCAGTTCTTC. Translated: CAISESQGVGSNEQFF.

The genes are TRBV5-8 and TRBJ2-3; TRBD2 matches at 10 bases. Trimming at V came to 6 bases and at J to 5 bases, leaving 0 bases not matched to a gene. There are 12 residues in the CDR3. The germline V gene has CDR1 SGHTS and CDR2 YDEGEE. The CDR3 region is CASKREGDTQYF. CDR3 nucleotide sequence: TGTGCCAGCAAGCGGGAGGGAGATACGCAGTATTTT.

The sample holds many counts of this clonotype. The rearrangement links TRBV19 to TRBJ1-1; D ambiguous. V shed 7 bases and J shed 11 bases, with 20 bases lying between them. This CDR3 contains 13 residues. Per the germline V gene, CDR1 is LNHDA and CDR2 is SQIVND (reference sequence). CDR3 sequence: CASTERAAPVAFF. In DNA form, the CDR3 reads TGTGCCAGTACCGAGCGGGCTGCTCCCGTGGCTTTCTTT.

This chain uses TRBV3-1 with TRBJ1-2; the match to TRBD1 covers 8 bases. This CDR3 contains 12 residues. J lost 8 bases, V lost 4 bases, and 3 bases had no gene match. Germline V gives CDR1 LGHDT, CDR2 YNNKEL (reference sequence). This chain's CDR3 is CASSLDRAGYTF. CDR3 DNA: TGTGCCAGCAGCCTGGACAGGGCCGGCTACACCTTC.

This clonotype occurred a few times. This chain joins TRBV20-1 and TRBJ2-1, with D uncertain. Germline V lookup: CDR1 DFQATT, CDR2 SNEGSKA (reference sequence). V was shortened by 0 bases and J by 7 bases, with 10 bases between the two germline ends. The CDR3 contains 13 residues. CDR3 sequence (DNA): TGCAGTGCTAGAGACACGGTCGGAAATGAGCAGTTCTTC. It encodes CSARDTVGNEQFF.

This clonotype has at least ten counts. The rearrangement joins TRBV9 to TRBJ2-1, with 8 bases fitting TRBD2. Per germline, CDR1 SGDLS and CDR2 YYNGEE. The junction had 3 bases not matched to a gene; V was cut back by 2 bases and J by 8 bases. CDR3 length equals 13 residues. Here the CDR3 reads CASSVSGKDEQFF. Written as DNA, the CDR3 is TGTGCCAGCAGCGTTAGCGGGAAGGATGAGCAGTTCTTC. Supplemented by reference TRBV9 and TRBJ2-1, the full variable domain reads DSGVTQTPKHLITATGQRVTLRCSPRSGDLSVYWYQQSLDQGLQFLIQYYNGEERAKGNILERFSAQQFPDLHSELNLSSLELGDSALYFCASSVSGKDEQFFGPGTRLTVL.

The V call is TRBV7-8, the J call TRBJ2-1; tentative D call: TRBD1 (5 bases). V lost 3 bases, J lost 9 bases, and 15 bases lay in between. This CDR3 region has 14 residues. Germline CDR1 reads SGHVS; CDR2 reads FQNEAQ. The CDR3 DNA reads as TGTGCCAGCAGCTTTCGTCAGGGTTTGGGTGAGCAGTTCTTC. This encodes CASSFRQGLGEQFF.

J is TRBJ1-3 and V is TRBV12-3 or TRBV12-4; 7 bases agree with TRBD1. CDR3 length: 16 amino acids. The J segment lost 0 bases and the V segment lost 6 bases, leaving 8 bases of the junction unmatched. CDR3 loop: CASRQQGSTSGNTIYF. In nucleotides, the CDR3 is TGTGCCAGCAGGCAACAGGGGTCGACCTCTGGAAACACCATATATTTT.

This clonotype was counted ten times or more. This chain connects TRBV11-3 to TRBJ2-3; no clear D. CDR3 length: 12 residues. Trimming cost V 4 bases and J 6 bases, with 8 bases left between them. CDR1 and CDR2 (germline): SGHNT, YENEEA. CDR3 sequence: CASSSVGDTQYF. Written as DNA, the CDR3 is TGTGCCAGCAGCTCCGTGGGGGATACGCAGTATTTT.

This clonotype was seen a few times. The chain couples TRBV29-1 to TRBJ1-1, with D unclear. Looked up from germline, CDR1 is SQVTM and CDR2 is ANQGSEA. CDR3 size: 13 residues. Trimming left V 4 bases short and J 4 bases short, with 13 bases between. CDR3 residues: CSVVVGSGTEAFF. The CDR3 DNA reads as TGCAGCGTTGTAGTAGGGTCGGGCACTGAAGCTTTCTTT.

This chain uses TRBV2 with TRBJ1-1; the D is unclear. V lost 3 bases and J 5 bases, leaving 13 bases between the germline ends. Germline assignment: CDR1 SNHLY and CDR2 FYNNEI. The CDR3 runs to 14 residues. CDR3 in DNA: TGTGCCAGCAGTGATGTGCCCGGGTGGACTGAAGCTTTCTTT. It is translated as CASSDVPGWTEAFF.

The V and J genes are TRBV27 and TRBJ1-2; TRBD1 is a possible D gene (5 bases). CDR3 size: 16 residues. Germline-derived CDR1 and CDR2 are MNHEY and SMNVEV (reference sequence). Trimming removed 2 bases at V and 4 bases at J, with 17 bases between. CDR3: CASSLKGQGTVYGYTF. Here the CDR3 DNA reads TGTGCCAGCAGTTTAAAGGGTCAGGGCACTGTCTATGGCTACACCTTC.

This clonotype occurred many times. The chain is built from TRBV29-1 and TRBJ2-2; the match to TRBD1 covers 8 bases. With 4 bases clipped from V and 4 bases from J, the junction kept 2 bases outside the gene matches. CDR1 SQVTM and CDR2 ANQGSEA come from the germline V gene. The CDR3 extends over 13 amino acids. The CDR3 sequence is CSVGQGFTGELFF. The CDR3 region has the DNA TGCAGCGTTGGACAGGGGTTCACCGGGGAGCTGTTTTTT.

This clonotype appeared many times. The chain has TRBV6-5 and TRBJ1-1, with 7 bases aligning to TRBD1. The CDR3 has 13 residues. CDR1 is MNHEY and CDR2 is SVGAGI in the germline V gene. Trimming removed 10 bases from V and 5 bases from J; junction bases left unmatched: 10. The CDR3 sequence is CAIAEGARTEAFF. The CDR3 DNA sequence: TGTGCCATTGCCGAGGGGGCGCGGACTGAAGCTTTCTTT.

On this clonotype: A clone one base away is much larger, so this may be a read error. The chain employs TRBV6-2 or TRBV6-3 and TRBJ2-6; no reliable D call. V lost 2 bases, J lost 0 bases, and 2 bases lay in between. This CDR3 contains 14 residues. Looked up from germline, CDR1 is MNHEY and CDR2 is SVGEGT. CDR3: CASSYVSGANVLTF. The CDR3 DNA reads TGTGCCAGCAGTTACGTCTCTGGGGCCAACGTCCTGACTTTC.